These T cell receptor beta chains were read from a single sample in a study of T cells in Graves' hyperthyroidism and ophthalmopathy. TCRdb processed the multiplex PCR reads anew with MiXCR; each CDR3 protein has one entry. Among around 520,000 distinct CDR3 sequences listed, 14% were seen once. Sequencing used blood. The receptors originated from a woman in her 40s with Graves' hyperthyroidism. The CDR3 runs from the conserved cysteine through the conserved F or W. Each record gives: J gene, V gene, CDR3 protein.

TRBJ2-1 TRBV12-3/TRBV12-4 CASSLSPYNEQFF
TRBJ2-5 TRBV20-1 CSASITSGKETQYF
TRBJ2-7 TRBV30 CAWSVQLAGEQYF
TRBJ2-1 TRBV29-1 CSVGLAGGHEQFF
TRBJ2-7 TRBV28 CASSLIEGAGYEQYF
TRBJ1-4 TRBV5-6 CASSSGPVVATNEKLFF
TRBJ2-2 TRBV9 CASSLTGTGGSGELFF
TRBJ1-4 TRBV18 CASSVYRTNEKLFF
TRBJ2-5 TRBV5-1 CASSYLRTGGQETQYF
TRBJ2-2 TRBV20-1 CSARDFRLGNTGELFF
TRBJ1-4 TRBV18 CASSPAGVEKLFF
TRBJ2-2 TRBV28 CASSPPTYRNTGELFF
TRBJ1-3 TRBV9 CASSTQGDPGNTIYF
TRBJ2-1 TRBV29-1 CSVKGLAGSSYNEQFF
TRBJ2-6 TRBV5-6 CASSSTGSGANVLTF
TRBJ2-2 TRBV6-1 CASRNSQGRRGELFF
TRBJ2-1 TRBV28 CASSPTYSGRIEQFF
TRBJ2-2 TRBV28 CASSSTGENTGELFF
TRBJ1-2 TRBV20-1 CSARLAVSAREDGYTF
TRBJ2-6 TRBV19 CASSIAGAAGANVLTF
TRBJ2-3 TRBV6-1 CASSYTRERVDTQYF
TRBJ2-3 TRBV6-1 CASSEASAGGRTDTQYF
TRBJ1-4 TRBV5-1 CASSLMGSTNEKLFF
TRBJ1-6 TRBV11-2 CASTPGREGNSPLHF
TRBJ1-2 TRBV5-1 CASSQGVYGYTF
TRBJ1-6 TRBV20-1 CSRRRGTGDNSPLHF
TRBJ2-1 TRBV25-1 CASSEMGLDNEQFF
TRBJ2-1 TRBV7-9 CASRVSGSVVNEQFF
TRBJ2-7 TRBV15 CATSRTVSSYEQYF
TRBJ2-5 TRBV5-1 CASHTSETQYF
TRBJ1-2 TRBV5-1 CASSAERGLNYGYTF
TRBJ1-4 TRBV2 CASVSEGGPNEKLFF
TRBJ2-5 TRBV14 CASSHLDSGRGETQYF
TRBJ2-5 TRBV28 CASSFRGAPETQYF